This is a list of T cell receptor beta chains from one sample in a study of long-term antiretroviral therapy in people with HIV. Profiling relied on immunoSEQ multiplex PCR, and the TCRdb table lists in-frame clones only, not all of them. The repertoire holds about 17,000 clones, with 79% as singletons. Sequencing used unsorted PBMCs, obtained at the start of antiretroviral therapy. The receptor set was obtained from a man aged 25-45 years with HIV. Both conserved end residues are trimmed from each CDR3.

>15|TRBJ2-2|TRBV27
ASSPPRTGGPTGELF
>10|TRBJ1-1|TRBV6-6
ASSYVGDEAF
>13|TRBJ1-4|TRBV28
ASRGSIGLGEKLF
>11|TRBJ1-2|TRBV7-2
ASSLKLNYGYT
>13|TRBJ2-7|TRBV21-1
ASSKGGQGKYEQY
>12|TRBJ1-4|TRBV4-2
ASSQGGTNEKLF
>11|TRBJ1-5|TRBV6-6
ANGGEGNQPQH
>13|TRBJ2-1|TRBV7-9
ASSDRDRGWDEQF
>11|TRBJ2-7|TRBV4-1
ASSQEPSYEQY
>11|TRBJ2-1|TRBV4-3
ASSLQGGDEQF
>15|TRBJ2-7|TRBV4-2
ASSQDVVAGGSYEQY
>12|TRBJ2-3|TRBV5-4
ARSAGGSTDTQY
>13|TRBJ2-3|TRBV28
ASSPPGRRTDTQY
>13|TRBJ2-3|TRBV7-2
ASSRDRRRTDTQY
>10|TRBJ1-1|TRBV19
ATSPGKTEAF
>10|TRBJ1-5|TRBV28
ASNRGHQPQH
>11|TRBJ2-1|TRBV2
ASTPAGYNEQF
>13|TRBJ1-6|TRBV28
ASREIWGDNSPLH
>10|TRBJ1-3|TRBV30
AWGLSGNTIY
>12|TRBJ1-3|TRBV28
ASRPGVPGNTIY
>14|TRBJ2-1|TRBV5-1
ASSLSYSSITNEQF
>13|TRBJ2-1|TRBV15
ATSRTSGGANEQF
>13|TRBJ2-3|TRBV7-2
ASRSSGGRVDTQY
>12|TRBJ1-6|TRBV14
ASSQGRENSPLH
>12|TRBJ1-2|TRBV10-2
ASSEGGNYYGYT
>9|TRBJ1-4|TRBV25-1
ASSVGGKLF
>11|TRBJ2-7|TRBV6-1
ASREHRAYEQY
>15|TRBJ1-2|TRBV29-1
SVNKISRQALSYGYT